One and the same sample provided the 12 T cell receptor beta chains below, sequenced in a study of shared clonotypes between healthy human individuals. The method was immunoSEQ multiplex PCR; TCRdb's version includes in-frame clones alone and lacks a portion of them. In the table there are some 2,500,000 clones, 93% of which are singletons. The sequencing input was naive CD4+ T cells from PBMCs. As for subset: CD45RA+ positively selected. The receptor set was obtained from a man between 18 and 29 years old in good health. Some clones in this sample may be carry-over from other donors' samples.

The rearrangement links TRBV11-3 to TRBJ2-3; D unresolved. This CDR3 spans 12 amino acids. The germline CDR1 and CDR2 sequences are SGHNT and YENEEA. The V and J ends lost 5 bases and 6 bases respectively, with 9 bases between them. This chain's CDR3 is CASSPDSDTQYF. Here the CDR3 DNA reads TGTGCCAGCAGCCCAGACTCGGATACGCAGTATTTT.

The chain has TRBV28 and TRBJ2-7; 9 nucleotides agree with TRBD2. V was clipped by 10 bases and J by 6 bases; unmatched bases: 10. The V gene's germline CDR1 is MDHEN and CDR2 SYDVKM. CDR3 length: 13 amino acids. Here the CDR3 DNA reads TGTGCCACCTTAGCGGGAGAGGGGCTCGAGCAGTACTTC. Residues: CATLAGEGLEQYF.

This rearrangement joins TRBV9 to TRBJ2-5; no reliable D call. Germline CDR1 is SGDLS and CDR2 is YYNGEE. The V end lost 2 bases, the J end lost 5 bases, and 10 bases lay between the germline ends. This CDR3 region has 13 residues. CDR3 nucleotide sequence: TGTGCCAGCAGCGTCCTCTCCGGGGAGACCCAGTACTTC. This encodes CASSVLSGETQYF.

J is TRBJ2-7 and V is TRBV2; TRBD1 or TRBD2 may be the D gene (5 bases each). From germline, CDR1 is SNHLY and CDR2 FYNNEI. The CDR3 length is 13 residues. V lost 7 bases and J lost 7, with 17 bases in between. CDR3 loop: CASTLWDPWEQYF. The CDR3 nucleotides are TGTGCCAGCACCCTATGGGACCCCTGGGAGCAGTACTTC.

The sample holds a few counts of this clone. This specimen includes other DNA sequences encoding the same CDR3. The chain couples TRBV5-1 to TRBJ1-1, with TRBD1 as a possible D gene (5 bases). Germline CDR1 is SGHRS and CDR2 is YFSETQ. V lost 0 bases and J 4 bases, leaving 7 bases between the germline ends. The CDR3 consists of 13 residues. DNA for the CDR3: TGCGCCAGCAGCTTGGATAGGGGCACTGAAGCTTTCTTT. Translating it yields CASSLDRGTEAFF.

This chain links TRBV7-9 with TRBJ1-3; tentatively, D is TRBD1 (6 bases). The CDR3 sequence is 12 residues long. Germline V lookup: CDR1 SEHNR, CDR2 FQNEAQ (reference sequence). Trimming removed 3 bases at V and 9 bases at J, with 9 bases between. The CDR3 here is CASSFRGSTIYF. The DNA of the CDR3 is TGTGCCAGCAGCTTTAGGGGGAGCACCATATATTTT.

This chain uses TRBV5-1 with TRBJ1-3, with D unclear. Trimming cost V 0 bases and J 6 bases, with 10 bases left between them. Looked up from germline, CDR1 is SGHRS and CDR2 is YFSETQ. The CDR3 runs to 14 residues. The DNA for the CDR3 is TGCGCCAGCAGCTTGGAGGGAGTGGCAAACACCATATATTTT. Encoded protein: CASSLEGVANTIYF.

This chain connects TRBV9 to TRBJ2-1; TRBD2 aligns across 11 bases. Germline V gene lookup returns CDR1 SGDLS and CDR2 YYNGEE. Losses at the gene ends were 4 bases for V and 2 bases for J; bases not matched to a gene: 2. The length of the CDR3 is 15 residues. The DNA of the CDR3 is TGTGCCAGCAGCTTTAGCGGGAGGGCCTACAATGAGCAGTTCTTC. Amino acids: CASSFSGRAYNEQFF.

The chain has TRBV9 and TRBJ2-3, with D maybe TRBD1 (5 bases). V was clipped by 4 bases and J by 1 base, with 16 bases between them. CDR3 length equals 16 residues. Germline V gene lookup returns CDR1 SGDLS and CDR2 YYNGEE. The CDR3 reads CASSSRTIPGTDTQYF. The CDR3 DNA reads as TGTGCCAGCAGCTCCCGGACAATTCCAGGCACAGATACGCAGTATTTT.

In its sample, this clone was seen once. The V and J genes are TRBV5-1 and TRBJ2-1; 8 bases line up with TRBD2. V lost 1 base to trimming and J lost 2 bases; unmatched junction nucleotides: 14. The germline CDR1 and CDR2 sequences are SGHRS and YFSETQ. This CDR3 has 19 residues. The CDR3 region is CASSLFRVWALAAYNEQFF. CDR3 nucleotides: TGCGCCAGCAGCTTGTTTAGGGTATGGGCACTAGCGGCCTACAATGAGCAGTTCTTC.

The chain uses TRBV5-1 and TRBJ1-2; 7 bases are shared with TRBD1. The trim removed 7 bases at V and 7 bases at J, leaving 16 bases unmatched. CDR3 size: 15 residues. Germline CDR1 is SGHRS and CDR2 is YFSETQ. The CDR3 sequence is CASAPLGTESGGYTF. CDR3 DNA: TGCGCCAGCGCCCCGTTAGGGACAGAATCAGGTGGCTACACCTTC.

A note on this clone: Within the sample, other DNA sequences also encode this same CDR3. V and J are TRBV2 and TRBJ2-7; a possible D gene is TRBD1 (6 bases). Germline CDR1 reads SNHLY; CDR2 reads FYNNEI. The V end lost 4 bases, the J end lost 2 bases, and 6 bases lay between the germline ends. The CDR3 consists of 12 residues. In nucleotides, the CDR3 is TGTGCCAGCAGTGGGACAGCCTACGAGCAGTACTTC. Protein: CASSGTAYEQYF.